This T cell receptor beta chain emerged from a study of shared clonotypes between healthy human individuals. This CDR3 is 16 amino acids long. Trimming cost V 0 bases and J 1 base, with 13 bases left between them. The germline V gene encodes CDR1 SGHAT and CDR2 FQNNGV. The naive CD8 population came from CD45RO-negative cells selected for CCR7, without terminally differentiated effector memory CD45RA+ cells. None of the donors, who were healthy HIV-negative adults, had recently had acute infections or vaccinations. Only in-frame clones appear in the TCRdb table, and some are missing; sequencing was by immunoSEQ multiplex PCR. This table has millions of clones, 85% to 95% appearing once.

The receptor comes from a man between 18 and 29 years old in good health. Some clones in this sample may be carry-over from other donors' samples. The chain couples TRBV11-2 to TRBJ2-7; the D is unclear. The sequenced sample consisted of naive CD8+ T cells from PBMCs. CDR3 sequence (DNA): TGTGCCAGCAGCTTAGAGGTAGGGCCATCTTCCTACGAGCAGTACTTC. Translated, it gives CASSLEVGPSSYEQYF.